These 12 T cell receptor beta chains were all obtained from the same sample, sequenced in a study of blood T cell repertoires in COVID-19. The data were produced by immunoSEQ multiplex PCR, yet TCRdb's version contains in-frame clones alone and is incomplete. This sample has under 200,000 clones, with roughly four fifths found just once. Sequenced: PBMCs or T cells enriched from blood (not recorded which). These receptors all come from a man aged 50 to 60 who had recovered from COVID-19.

The rearrangement joins TRBV5-1 to TRBJ2-3; TRBD1 aligns across 10 bases. The CDR3 runs to 17 residues. The germline V gene has CDR1 SGHRS and CDR2 YFSETQ. V gave up 4 bases and J gave up 1 base; unmatched junction bases: 9. CDR3 nucleotide sequence: TGCGCCAGCAGCCGGACGCTCGGGACAGGGGGCACAGATACGCAGTATTTT. Translating gives CASSRTLGTGGTDTQYF.

The genes are TRBV28 and TRBJ1-5, with D perhaps matching TRBD1 (5 bases). The CDR3 covers 15 residues. Germline V lookup: CDR1 MDHEN, CDR2 SYDVKM. The V gene lost 5 bases and the J gene lost 0 bases, with 11 bases spanning the gap. The CDR3 loop is CASSPRTPSNQPQHF. In DNA form, the CDR3 reads TGTGCCAGCAGTCCAAGGACACCTAGCAATCAGCCCCAGCATTTT. The full variable domain, completed using reference TRBV28 and TRBJ1-5, is DVKVTQSSRYLVKRTGEKVFLECVQDMDHENMFWYRQDPGLGLRLIYFSYDVKMKEKGDIPEGYSVSREKKERFSLILESASTNQTSMYLCASSPRTPSNQPQHFGDGTRLSIL.

The rearrangement uses TRBV30 and TRBJ2-7, with D uncertain. V lost 1 base and J lost 6, with 10 bases in between. The CDR3 has 12 amino acids. Per the germline V gene, CDR1 is GTSNPN and CDR2 is SVGIG (reference sequence). The CDR3 loop reads CAWSAPSGEQYF. CDR3 DNA: TGTGCCTGGAGTGCGCCTTCCGGCGAGCAGTACTTC.

The genes are TRBV19 and TRBJ2-3; TRBD2 agrees at 9 bases. With V trimmed by 6 bases and J by 3 bases, 10 bases remained unmatched. The CDR3 has 16 residues. CDR1 is LNHDA and CDR2 is SQIVND in the germline V gene (reference sequence). The CDR3 is CASRIGSGGITDTQYF. The CDR3 DNA sequence: TGTGCCAGTAGAATTGGGAGCGGGGGGATAACAGATACGCAGTATTTT. Looking up the rest from reference TRBV19 and TRBJ2-3 gives the full variable domain: DGGITQSPKYLFRKEGQNVTLSCEQNLNHDAMYWYRQDPGQGLRLIYYSQIVNDFQKGDIAEGYSVSREKKESFPLTVTSAQKNPTAFYLCASRIGSGGITDTQYFGPGTRLTVL.

This clone was recorded only once. V gene TRBV27 combines with J gene TRBJ2-5; 8 positions agree with TRBD2. V dropped 5 bases and J dropped 2; count of bases not matched to a gene: 7. The CDR3 has 15 residues. Germline values: CDR1 MNHEY, CDR2 SMNVEV (reference sequence). The CDR3 DNA sequence: TGTGCCAGCAGTCCCGATACTAGCGGACAAGAGACCCAGTACTTC. Amino acid sequence: CASSPDTSGQETQYF.

This clone was seen only once. This chain links TRBV6-5 with TRBJ2-5; possibly TRBD2 for D (5 bases). Trimming shortened V by 2 bases and J by 5 bases, and 9 bases separated the two germline ends. The CDR3 has 13 residues. The germline gives CDR1 MNHEY, CDR2 SVGAGI. CDR3 DNA: TGTGCCAGCAGTTACGTGGGAGTGGAGACCCAGTACTTC. This sequence encodes CASSYVGVETQYF.

The chain combines TRBV5-1 with TRBJ1-2; D is unresolved. The CDR3 contains 14 residues. The ends were cut back, 7 bases at V and 0 bases at J, with 13 bases in the middle. Germline V gene data show CDR1 as SGHRS and CDR2 as YFSETQ. CDR3 nucleotides: TGCGCCAGCTCCGGACGGGAAGCTAACTATGGCTACACCTTC. It specifies CASSGREANYGYTF. The variable domain in full, completed from reference TRBV5-1 and TRBJ1-2, reads KAGVTQTPRYLIKTRGQQVTLSCSPISGHRSVSWYQQTPGQGLQFLFEYFSETQRNKGNFPGRFSGRQFSNSRSEMNVSTLELGDSALYLCASSGREANYGYTFGSGTRLTVV.

The CDR3: CASSQVRGGVTTNEKLFF. The CDR3 coding sequence is TGTGCCAGCAGCCAAGTTCGAGGGGGCGTCACAACTAATGAAAAACTGTTTTTT. The chain has TRBV14 and TRBJ1-4, with 7 bases aligning to TRBD1. The length of the CDR3 is 18 residues. In germline, CDR1 is SGHDN, CDR2 FVKESK. Losses at the gene ends were 1 base for V and 0 bases for J; bases not matched to a gene: 8.

The chain combines TRBV19 with TRBJ1-1; 7 bases fit TRBD1. Germline V CDR1 and CDR2: LNHDA, SQIVND (reference sequence). Germline trimming cut 6 bases from V and 3 bases from J; bases unmatched to any gene: 7. The CDR3 spans 14 residues. In DNA form, the CDR3 reads TGTGCCAGTAGCCCGACAGGGCAGGACACTGAAGCTTTCTTT. This translates into CASSPTGQDTEAFF.

The rearrangement links TRBV15 to TRBJ1-2; D remains unclear. This CDR3 spans 15 amino acids. Trimming removed 3 bases at V and 7 bases at J, with 18 bases between. Germline V gene lookup returns CDR1 LNHNV and CDR2 YYDKDF (reference sequence). The CDR3 here is CATSRRLAGEGGYTF. The CDR3 DNA reads TGTGCCACCAGCAGGCGGTTAGCGGGTGAGGGTGGCTACACCTTC.

The CDR3 DNA follows: TGCAGTGCTGACAGGCAAGAGACCCAGTACTTC. Its protein product is CSADRQETQYF. V is TRBV20-1 and J is TRBJ2-5, with D perhaps TRBD1 (6 bases). Trimming removed 5 bases from V and 2 bases from J, with 6 bases in between. CDR1 and CDR2 from the germline V gene are DFQATT and SNEGSKA (reference sequence). The CDR3 spans 11 residues.

The count of this clone is one. The rearrangement uses TRBV19 and TRBJ2-2; 7 positions match TRBD1. The CDR3 spans 14 residues. V gave up 7 bases and J gave up 4 bases; unmatched junction bases: 6. From germline, CDR1 is LNHDA and CDR2 SQIVND (reference sequence). The CDR3 sequence is CASNRQGVTGELFF. CDR3 DNA: TGTGCCAGTAATCGACAGGGAGTCACCGGGGAGCTGTTTTTT.